A single sample gave rise to the 15 T cell receptor beta chains below, sequenced in a study of shared clonotypes between healthy human individuals. TCRdb's copy holds only in-frame clones and misses some; the assay was immunoSEQ multiplex PCR. The sample records around 1.9 million clones, about 94% being singletons. Positively selected for CCR7, the CD45RO-negative cells used as naive CD8 cells excluded terminally differentiated effector memory CD45RA+ cells. The sample consisted of naive CD8+ T cells from PBMCs. Every receptor here comes from a man between 18 and 35 years old in good health. Some clones in this sample may be carry-over from other donors' samples.

V gene TRBV28 combines with J gene TRBJ1-2; 8 bases line up with TRBD1. The CDR3 has 21 amino acids. V lost 2 bases and J lost 6; bases outside the gene matches: 26. Germline lookup yields CDR1 MDHEN and CDR2 SYDVKM. CDR3: CASSLQITNGTDRVLPDGYTF. The DNA for the CDR3 is TGTGCCAGCAGTTTACAAATCACAAATGGGACGGACAGGGTTCTTCCGGATGGCTACACCTTC.

This clone was recorded once. Other nucleotide sequences in the sample specify the same CDR3. The J gene is TRBJ2-2, the V gene TRBV7-9; D not resolved. The CDR3 runs to 12 residues. The V gene lost 0 bases and the J gene lost 8 bases, with 4 bases spanning the gap. Germline lookup yields CDR1 SEHNR and CDR2 FQNEAQ (reference sequence). The CDR3 here is CASSLASGELFF. The CDR3 nucleotides read TGTGCCAGCAGCTTAGCTTCGGGGGAGCTGTTTTTT.

This chain links TRBV28 with TRBJ2-2; 10 nucleotides align to TRBD2. CDR1 and CDR2 from the germline V gene are MDHEN and SYDVKM. V lost 6 bases to trimming and J lost 6 bases; unmatched junction nucleotides: 16. CDR3 size: 18 residues. CDR3 loop: CASSRQPRLAGDPGELFF. DNA of the CDR3: TGTGCCAGCAGCCGGCAACCAAGACTAGCGGGCGACCCCGGGGAGCTGTTTTTT.

Concerning this clone: In the same sample, other DNA sequences code for this CDR3. For the CDR3, the DNA is TGTGCCAGTAGTATCGGGATCTCCACAGATACGCAGTATTTT. This codes for CASSIGISTDTQYF. The chain links TRBV19 to TRBJ2-3, with D possibly being TRBD2 (5 bases). The V gene lost 3 bases and the J gene lost 2 bases, with 9 bases spanning the gap. This CDR3 spans 14 amino acids. Germline V gene data show CDR1 as LNHDA and CDR2 as SQIVND (reference sequence).

V and J are TRBV4-3 and TRBJ1-2; 7 bases line up with TRBD1. The CDR3 consists of 16 residues. The V gene's germline CDR1 is LGHNA and CDR2 YSLEER. Trimming at V came to 1 base and at J to 4 bases, leaving 9 bases not matched to a gene. The CDR3 region is CASSQVPGTEIYGYTF. The CDR3 DNA sequence: TGCGCCAGCAGCCAAGTACCCGGGACAGAAATCTATGGCTACACCTTC.

This chain connects TRBV9 to TRBJ1-3; D may be TRBD1 (6 bases). This CDR3 spans 16 amino acids. Germline lookup yields CDR1 SGDLS and CDR2 YYNGEE. The ends were cut back, 3 bases at V and 0 bases at J, with 13 bases in the middle. The chain's CDR3 is CASSEQGSLSGNTIYF. CDR3 coding DNA: TGTGCCAGCAGCGAACAGGGCTCGCTCTCTGGAAACACCATATATTTT.

This sequence joins TRBV27 and TRBJ2-7; D ambiguous. There are 16 residues in the CDR3. The V gene's germline CDR1 is MNHEY and CDR2 SMNVEV (reference sequence). Trimming shortened V by 4 bases and J by 2 bases, and 18 bases separated the two germline ends. The CDR3 bases are TGTGCCAGCAGTTCAAACCCCCTTACAGCCGCCTACGAGCAGTACTTC. Protein sequence: CASSSNPLTAAYEQYF.

The chain has TRBV4-3 and TRBJ2-7, with TRBD2 matching over 9 bases. The CDR3 totals 15 residues. J lost 13 bases, V lost 0 bases, and 13 bases had no gene match. CDR1 LGHNA and CDR2 YSLEER come from the germline V gene. CDR3 amino acids: CASSQEASGDPRVYF. In DNA form, the CDR3 reads TGCGCCAGCAGCCAAGAAGCTAGCGGGGACCCGCGTGTATACTTC.

In the case of this clone: This CDR3 is also generated by other DNA sequences in the sample. This chain connects TRBV9 to TRBJ2-3; D is unclear. The V gene's germline CDR1 is SGDLS and CDR2 YYNGEE. The CDR3 is 15 residues long. V was pared by 0 bases and J by 2 bases, with 10 bases between. The CDR3: CASSVGGSLTDTQYF. The DNA for the CDR3 is TGTGCCAGCAGCGTAGGGGGAAGTCTCACAGATACGCAGTATTTT.

The gene calls are TRBV5-4 and TRBJ2-7; the D gene could be TRBD1 or TRBD2 (5 bases each). This CDR3 spans 15 amino acids. Deletions cut 3 bases from V and 0 bases from J, with 13 bases between. Germline V CDR1 and CDR2: SGHNT, YYREEE (reference sequence). The CDR3 reads CASSWDPGSSYEQYF. In nucleotides, the CDR3 is TGTGCCAGCAGCTGGGACCCAGGGAGCTCCTACGAGCAGTACTTC. Supplemented by reference TRBV5-4 and TRBJ2-7, the full variable domain reads ETGVTQSPTHLIKTRGQQVTLRCSSQSGHNTVSWYQQALGQGPQFIFQYYREEENGRGNFPPRFSGLQFPNYSSELNVNALELDDSALYLCASSWDPGSSYEQYFGPGTRLTVT.

The chain joins TRBV7-9 to TRBJ1-5; D is perhaps TRBD1 (5 bases). Trimming removed 5 bases from V and 1 base from J, with 15 bases in between. CDR1 SEHNR and CDR2 FQNEAQ come from the germline V gene (reference sequence). The CDR3 is 16 residues long. The CDR3 here is CASSPVGRGSNQPQHF. The CDR3 bases are TGTGCCAGCAGCCCCGTCGGGAGGGGAAGCAATCAGCCCCAGCATTTT.

CDR3 sequence (DNA): TGCAGCGTTCCCCCACCCCCTGAAGCTTTCTTT. Its translation: CSVPPPPEAFF. This sequence joins TRBV29-1 and TRBJ1-1; D call uncertain. The V gene lost 5 bases and the J gene lost 6 bases, with 10 bases spanning the gap. CDR3 length: 11 residues. The germline V gene has CDR1 SQVTM and CDR2 ANQGSEA.

This chain uses TRBV7-9 with TRBJ2-3; D tentatively fits TRBD1 or TRBD2 (5 bases each). V was shortened by 5 bases and J by 1 base, with 10 bases between the two germline ends. The CDR3 has 14 amino acids. Germline-derived CDR1 and CDR2 are SEHNR and FQNEAQ (reference sequence). CDR3: CASSQRGRTDTQYF. The CDR3 bases are TGTGCCAGCAGCCAAAGGGGACGCACAGATACGCAGTATTTT.

This chain joins TRBV27 and TRBJ2-7, with D perhaps being TRBD1 or TRBD2 (6 bases each). The CDR3 loop spans 16 amino acids. V lost 5 bases, J lost 7 bases, and 24 bases lay in between. Germline CDR1 is MNHEY and CDR2 is SMNVEV (reference sequence). CDR3 amino acids: CASSNRQASTAGEQYF. The CDR3 coding sequence is TGTGCCAGCAGTAACCGACAGGCGTCCACCGCGGGAGAGCAGTACTTC.

The V and J genes are TRBV7-2 and TRBJ2-3; D remains ambiguous. V was clipped by 7 bases and J by 4 bases, with 9 bases between them. CDR1 SGHTA and CDR2 FQGNSA come from the germline V gene. The CDR3 consists of 12 residues. Here the CDR3 DNA reads TGTGCCAGCAACTACGGAGCAGATACGCAGTATTTT. This sequence encodes CASNYGADTQYF.